This T cell receptor beta chain comes out of a study of T cell repertoires in cytomegalovirus infection. TCRdb reprocessed the reads via MiXCR and lists one record per CDR3 protein. The sample holds roughly 570,000 distinct CDR3 sequences, 40% seen once. As concerns this clonotype: Its specificity is unknown.

The junction had 10 bases not matched to a gene; V was cut back by 5 bases and J by 7 bases. There are 16 residues in the CDR3. Germline lookup yields CDR1 MDHEN and CDR2 SYDVKM. The sample consisted of cultured PBMCs, taken from culture after CMV antigen stimulation. The chain couples TRBV28 to TRBJ1-4, with TRBD1 identical over 10 bases. The TCR was taken from a human donor in good health (CMV status not recorded). Some clones in this sample may be carry-over from other donors' samples. The CDR3 here is CASSISTGTGVEKLFF. For the CDR3, the DNA is TGTGCCAGCAGTATCTCTACCGGGACAGGGGTTGAAAAACTGTTTTTT.